A single sample is the source of the 11 T cell receptor beta chains below, sequenced in a study of beta chain features in type 1 diabetes. Their cognate antigens are unknown. The study reverse transcribed the entire isolated RNA, so it sequenced expressed TCRB transcripts. Method: immunoSEQ multiplex PCR; TCRdb's copy keeps in-frame clones and lacks some. The sample includes under 300,000 clones, roughly 16% seen only once; the top ten take about 0.085%. Overall study results and limits: All four CD4+ subsets of Type 1 diabetes patients contained TCRB CDR3s that were moderately but significantly shorter.

Material: naive CD4+ T cells from blood. The receptor source for this set is a man aged 30-40 years with type 1 diabetes.

A few counts support this clone. The chain has TRBV14 and TRBJ1-4, with TRBD1 as a possible D gene (5 bases). Trimming pared 4 bases from V and 8 bases from J, leaving 14 bases between. The CDR3 sequence is 14 residues long. Germline CDR1 is SGHDN and CDR2 is FVKESK. In DNA, the CDR3 is TGTGCCAGCAGCCGGCGGGGGATCAGCGAAAAACTGTTTTTT. Amino acids: CASSRRGISEKLFF.

A few counts support this clone. The genes are TRBV9 and TRBJ2-5; a weak D match, TRBD2 (6 bases). Deletions cut 4 bases from V and 5 bases from J, with 15 bases between. CDR1 SGDLS and CDR2 YYNGEE come from the germline V gene. CDR3 length: 14 residues. The CDR3 DNA sequence: TGTGCCAGCAGCCCCACCCGGGGGATGGAGACCCAGTACTTC. It yields the protein CASSPTRGMETQYF. Full variable domain (missing parts from reference TRBV9 and TRBJ2-5): DSGVTQTPKHLITATGQRVTLRCSPRSGDLSVYWYQQSLDQGLQFLIQYYNGEERAKGNILERFSAQQFPDLHSELNLSSLELGDSALYFCASSPTRGMETQYFGPGTRLLVL.

The chain employs TRBV18 and TRBJ1-2; D remains unclear. The CDR3 contains 13 residues. Per germline, CDR1 KGHSH and CDR2 LQKENI. Trimming cost V 3 bases and J 4 bases, with 9 bases left between them. CDR3 DNA: TGTGCCAGCTCACCCGCATCACCCTATGGCTACACCTTC. This sequence encodes CASSPASPYGYTF.

This chain links TRBV5-1 with TRBJ2-2; TRBD2 aligns across 10 bases. The V and J ends lost 3 bases and 2 bases, in that order; junction bases with no gene match: 10. Per the germline V gene, CDR1 is SGHRS and CDR2 is YFSETQ. This CDR3 region has 18 residues. The CDR3 DNA reads TGCGCCAGCAGCTCAGGGGCTAGCGGGAGCCATAACACCGGGGAGCTGTTTTTT. This translates into CASSSGASGSHNTGELFF.

This clone has just a few counts. One end of the junction fails to match germline, which may point to a read error. The chain employs TRBV4-1 and TRBJ2-6; TRBD1 matches 11 bases. Per the germline V gene, CDR1 is MGHRA and CDR2 is YSYEKL. The CDR3 loop spans 19 amino acids. CDR3 nucleotide sequence: TGCGCCAGCAGCCAAGAAAGGACAGGGGGCTTCTCTAGGGCCAACGTCCTGACTTTC. Protein: CASSQERTGGFSRANVLTF.

This clone was found a few times. The rearrangement links TRBV19 to TRBJ2-7, with TRBD1 identical over 7 bases. Germline V gene lookup returns CDR1 LNHDA and CDR2 SQIVND (reference sequence). This CDR3 is built from 12 residues. The ends lost 11 bases at V and 3 bases at J; junction bases unmatched: 7. The CDR3 nucleotides read TGTGCCGACTGGGACAGCCGCTACGAGCAGTACTTC. Translated, it gives CADWDSRYEQYF.

The chain uses TRBV19 and TRBJ1-5; D ambiguous. The CDR3 is 14 amino acids. From germline, CDR1 is LNHDA and CDR2 SQIVND (reference sequence). With 3 bases removed from V and 0 bases from J, the gap between germline ends came to 6 bases. CDR3 DNA: TGTGCCAGTAGTATGGACCGTAGCAATCAGCCCCAGCATTTT. Translation gives CASSMDRSNQPQHF. Combining the CDR3 with reference TRBV19 and TRBJ1-5 gives the whole variable domain DGGITQSPKYLFRKEGQNVTLSCEQNLNHDAMYWYRQDPGQGLRLIYYSQIVNDFQKGDIAEGYSVSREKKESFPLTVTSAQKNPTAFYLCASSMDRSNQPQHFGDGTRLSIL.

The chain is built from TRBV25-1 and TRBJ1-2; TRBD1 agrees at 7 bases. The CDR3 length is 17 residues. Germline CDR1 reads MGHDK; CDR2 reads SYGVNS. V shed 1 base and J 1 base; nucleotides not matched to a gene: 9. The CDR3 region is CASSELGGGVGNYGYTF. DNA of the CDR3: TGTGCCAGCAGTGAATTGGGAGGGGGCGTGGGTAACTATGGCTACACCTTC.

There are a few counts of this clone. V usage is TRBV29-1 and J usage is TRBJ2-2, with TRBD2 as a possible D gene (5 bases). CDR1 SQVTM and CDR2 ANQGSEA come from the germline V gene. This CDR3 comprises 13 residues. Trimming removed 6 bases at V and 3 bases at J, with 11 bases between. The CDR3 DNA reads as TGCAGCGTCCGAGGGCGCTACACCGGGGAGCTGTTTTTT. Protein: CSVRGRYTGELFF.

This clone was seen only a few times. CDR3 DNA sequence: TGTGCCTGGAAGCAACTCTTCCTCACAGATACGCAGTATTTT. It is translated as CAWKQLFLTDTQYF. The chain joins TRBV30 to TRBJ2-3; no clear D. The CDR3 is 14 residues long. The germline gives CDR1 GTSNPN, CDR2 SVGIG (reference sequence). The germline V and J ends were trimmed by 4 bases and 2 bases, with 13 bases remaining between them.

This clone has just a few counts. The chain links TRBV4-2 to TRBJ2-3, with D unclear. Looked up from germline, CDR1 is LGHNA and CDR2 is YNFKEQ. The V end was cut by 0 bases, the J end by 1 base, with 5 bases between. The CDR3 contains 14 residues. The CDR3 region is CASSQDLRTDTQYF. CDR3 sequence (DNA): TGTGCCAGCAGCCAAGACTTACGCACAGATACGCAGTATTTT.